The rows below give T cell receptor beta chains drawn from one sample of a study of CD8 T cells in ankylosing spondylitis. TCRdb itself ran the 5' RACE reads through MiXCR, one entry per CDR3 protein. The table lists over 110,000 distinct CDR3 sequences, 7% to 10% of them singletons. Sequencing was done on a sample of synovial fluid, either unsorted or a sorted T cell fraction (not recorded which). The source is a male donor with ankylosing spondylitis. Each CDR3 is given with its conserved first and last residue. Each record gives: CDR3 protein, CDR3 DNA, V gene, J gene, clone size, D gene. The D gene is left open where the match is weak. Clone size is shown for a subset of rows, as once, few, many or a class of expanded clone.

CASSLDPGGDLLFF	TGCGCCAGCAGCTTGGATCCAGGGGGGGACCTGTTGTTCTTC	TRBV5-1	TRBJ2-1	many	NA
CASRDNLEETQYF	TGTGCCAGCAGAGACAACTTAGAAGAGACCCAGTACTTC	TRBV6-2/TRBV6-3	TRBJ2-5	NA	NA
CSASPYNEQFF	TGCAGTGCCTCCCCCTACAATGAGCAGTTCTTC	TRBV20-1	TRBJ2-1	many	NA
CASSLATPVGTQYF	TGTGCCAGCAGCTTAGCCACGCCAGTAGGGACCCAGTACTTC	TRBV7-9	TRBJ2-5	many	NA
CSALGLRAPNEQYF	TGCAGTGCTCTGGGACTTCGGGCCCCCAACGAGCAGTACTTC	TRBV20-1	TRBJ2-7	few	NA
CASSLVGFQGGTEAFF	TGTGCCAGCAGTTTAGTCGGGTTTCAAGGGGGCACTGAAGCTTTCTTT	TRBV28	TRBJ1-1	NA	NA
CASSQGDSGRGETQYF	TGCGCCAGCAGCCAAGGGGATAGCGGGAGAGGGGAGACCCAGTACTTC	TRBV4-1	TRBJ2-5	few	TRBD2
CASRQSGRVRDTQYF	TGTGCCAGCAGACAGTCCGGTCGTGTCCGAGATACGCAGTATTTT	TRBV28	TRBJ2-3	many	NA
CSASGNTIYF	TGCAGTGCTAGCGGAAACACCATATATTTT	TRBV20-1	TRBJ1-3	many	NA
CASSPRTSSGANVLTF	TGTGCCAGCAGTCCTAGGACGTCCTCTGGGGCCAACGTCCTGACTTTC	TRBV6-1	TRBJ2-6	NA	NA
CASRLRATNEKLFF	TGTGCCAGCAGGTTGCGGGCAACTAATGAAAAACTGTTTTTT	TRBV2	TRBJ1-4	NA	NA
CASSSGFLSGNTIYF	TGTGCCAGCAGCTCCGGCTTTCTCTCTGGAAACACCATATATTTT	TRBV7-6	TRBJ1-3	many	NA
CASSPTRQGVYNEQFF	TGTGCCAGCAGCCCCACCCGACAGGGGGTATACAATGAGCAGTTCTTC	TRBV6-2/TRBV6-3	TRBJ2-1	many	TRBD1
CASSYQLAGASTDTQYF	TGCGCCAGCAGCTACCAATTAGCGGGGGCCTCCACAGATACGCAGTATTTT	TRBV4-3	TRBJ2-3	NA	TRBD2
CASSPRTSGTTDTQYF	TGTGCCAGCTCACCACGAACTAGCGGGACTACAGATACGCAGTATTTT	TRBV18	TRBJ2-3	many	TRBD2
CSAPRGDYEQYF	TGCAGTGCTCCCAGGGGAGACTACGAGCAGTACTTC	TRBV20-1	TRBJ2-7	few	NA
CASSKTGGKRNEQFF	TGTGCCAGCAGTAAAACAGGGGGCAAAAGGAATGAGCAGTTCTTC	TRBV28	TRBJ2-1	NA	TRBD1
CASSRGWTGGYNEQFF	TGTGCCAGCAGCCGTGGATGGACAGGGGGCTACAATGAGCAGTTCTTC	TRBV14	TRBJ2-1	many	TRBD1
CASSQVSGANVLTF	TGTGCCAGCAGCCAAGTGTCTGGGGCCAACGTCCTGACTTTC	TRBV14	TRBJ2-6	many	NA
CASRGTQRVLDTGELFF	TGTGCCAGTCGGGGAACCCAAAGGGTACTGGACACCGGGGAGCTGTTTTTT	TRBV7-9	TRBJ2-2	NA	NA
CSGALVSGEQFF	TGCAGCGGGGCACTAGTTAGCGGTGAGCAGTTCTTC	TRBV29-1	TRBJ2-1	few	NA
CASSLFAGDNEQFF	TGTGCCAGCAGCTTATTTGCCGGGGACAATGAGCAGTTCTTC	TRBV7-6	TRBJ2-1	many	NA
CAMSLGPGEQPQHF	TGTGCCATGAGCCTCGGGCCAGGGGAACAGCCCCAGCATTTT	TRBV5-3	TRBJ1-5	few	NA
CSGIGLGTSGVWETQYF	TGCAGTGGGATTGGGTTAGGGACTAGCGGGGTGTGGGAGACCCAGTACTTC	TRBV20-1	TRBJ2-5	NA	TRBD2
CSAPLASGRANEQYF	TGCAGTGCTCCCCTCGCTAGCGGGAGGGCCAACGAGCAGTACTTC	TRBV20-1	TRBJ2-7	many	TRBD2
CASSLAAADTGELFF	TGCGCCAGCAGCTTGGCCGCGGCAGACACCGGGGAGCTGTTTTTT	TRBV5-1	TRBJ2-2	few	NA
CASSLSGWSTNTGELFF	TGTGCCAGCAGTCTATCCGGTTGGTCCACGAACACCGGGGAGCTGTTTTTT	TRBV12-3/TRBV12-4	TRBJ2-2	few	NA
CASSSEYGGYTF	TGTGCCAGCAGCTCGGAGTACGGTGGCTACACCTTC	TRBV5-5	TRBJ1-2	few	NA
CASRAASRGNTIYF	TGTGCCAGCAGAGCGGCATCGCGTGGAAACACCATATATTTT	TRBV6-1	TRBJ1-3	many	NA
CASSFSGSGSYEQYF	TGTGCCAGCAGTTTTAGCGGGAGTGGTTCCTACGAGCAGTACTTC	TRBV7-2	TRBJ2-7	many	TRBD2
CSARADGDWYGYTF	TGCAGTGCTAGAGCGGACGGGGATTGGTATGGCTACACCTTC	TRBV20-1	TRBJ1-2	NA	NA
CASSTGEQETQYF	TGCGCCAGCAGTACAGGGGAGCAAGAGACCCAGTACTTC	TRBV5-1	TRBJ2-5	many	TRBD1
CASSLSRNTEAFF	TGTGCCAGCAGCTTGAGCAGAAACACTGAAGCTTTCTTT	TRBV7-2	TRBJ1-1	many	NA
CSALTVMNTEAFF	TGCAGTGCCCTCACAGTTATGAACACTGAAGCTTTCTTT	TRBV20-1	TRBJ1-1	many	NA
CASSPVGTYAQNEQYF	TGTGCCAGCTCACCCGTAGGGACTTACGCCCAGAACGAGCAGTACTTC	TRBV18	TRBJ2-7	NA	NA
CASSMDRFSYEQYF	TGTGCCAGCAGCATGGACAGATTCTCCTACGAGCAGTACTTC	TRBV4-2	TRBJ2-7	many	NA
CSRKGAGNQPQHF	TGCAGTAGGAAGGGGGCAGGCAATCAGCCCCAGCATTTT	TRBV20-1	TRBJ1-5	few	TRBD1
CASSLSGFRARETQYF	TGTGCCAGCAGCTTGTCCGGGTTTCGAGCGAGGGAGACCCAGTACTTC	TRBV7-9	TRBJ2-5	many	NA
CASSYSYGDNEQFF	TGTGCCAGCAGTTACTCGTACGGGGACAATGAGCAGTTCTTC	TRBV6-5	TRBJ2-1	many	NA
CASSLRRGAGGYTF	TGTGCCAGCAGCTTACGAAGGGGCGCGGGAGGCTACACCTTC	TRBV7-2	TRBJ1-2	few	NA
CSVGFSGGSYEQYF	TGCAGCGTTGGGTTTAGCGGGGGGTCCTACGAGCAGTACTTC	TRBV29-1	TRBJ2-7	many	TRBD2